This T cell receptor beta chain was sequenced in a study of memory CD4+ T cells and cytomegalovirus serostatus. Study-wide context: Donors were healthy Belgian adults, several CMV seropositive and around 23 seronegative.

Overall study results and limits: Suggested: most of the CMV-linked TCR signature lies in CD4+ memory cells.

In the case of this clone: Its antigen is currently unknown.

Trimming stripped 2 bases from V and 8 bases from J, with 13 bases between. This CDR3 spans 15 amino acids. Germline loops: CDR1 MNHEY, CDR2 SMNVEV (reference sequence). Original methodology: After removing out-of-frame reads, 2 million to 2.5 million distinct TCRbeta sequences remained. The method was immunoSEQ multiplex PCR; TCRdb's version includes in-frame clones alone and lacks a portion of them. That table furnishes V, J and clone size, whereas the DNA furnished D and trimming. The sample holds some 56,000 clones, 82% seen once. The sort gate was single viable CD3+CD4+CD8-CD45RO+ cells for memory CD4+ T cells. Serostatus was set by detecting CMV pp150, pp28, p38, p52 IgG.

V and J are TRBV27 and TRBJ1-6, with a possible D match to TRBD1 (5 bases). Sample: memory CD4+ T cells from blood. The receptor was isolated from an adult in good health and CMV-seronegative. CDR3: CASSLKGQGDSPLHF. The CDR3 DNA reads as TGTGCCAGCAGTTTAAAAGGGCAGGGTGATTCACCCCTCCACTTT.